This T cell receptor (beta chain) was sequenced during a study of blood T cells in healthy people across ages. The study's findings and limits: Naive T cell percentage showed a strong correlation with TCR beta diversity.

Germline V gene sequence: CDR1 MGHRA, CDR2 YSYEKL. The V gene lost 4 bases and the J gene lost 5 bases, with 14 bases spanning the gap. The CDR3 has 14 amino acids. Alongside a J-beta primer mix, a sample-barcoded 5' primer served in a second PCR lasting about 7 to 11 cycles. TCRdb reanalysed the 5' RACE reads using MiXCR and keeps one entry per CDR3 protein. The sample has 1.5 million to 2 million distinct CDR3 sequences; roughly two fifths are singletons. Details on this clonotype: Its antigen is undetermined.

The TCR was taken from a human donor in good health. The sequencing sample was made of blood. This chain joins TRBV4-1 and TRBJ2-5; no definite D call. The CDR3 loop is CASSPLYLMETQYF. CDR3 sequence (DNA): TGCGCCAGCAGCCCTCTGTACCTGATGGAGACCCAGTACTTC.